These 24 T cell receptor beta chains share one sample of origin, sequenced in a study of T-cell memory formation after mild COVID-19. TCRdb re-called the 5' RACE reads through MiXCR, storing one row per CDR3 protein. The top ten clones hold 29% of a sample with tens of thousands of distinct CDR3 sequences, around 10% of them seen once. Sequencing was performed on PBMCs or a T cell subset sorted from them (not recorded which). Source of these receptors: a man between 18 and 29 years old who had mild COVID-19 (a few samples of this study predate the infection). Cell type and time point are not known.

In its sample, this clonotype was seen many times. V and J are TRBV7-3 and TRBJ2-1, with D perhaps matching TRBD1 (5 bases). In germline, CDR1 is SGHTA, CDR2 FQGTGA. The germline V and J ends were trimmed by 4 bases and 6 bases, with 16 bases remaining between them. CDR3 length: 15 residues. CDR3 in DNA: TGTGCCAGCAGCTCCCGGCAGGGCAGAATCAATGAGCAGTTCTTC. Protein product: CASSSRQGRINEQFF.

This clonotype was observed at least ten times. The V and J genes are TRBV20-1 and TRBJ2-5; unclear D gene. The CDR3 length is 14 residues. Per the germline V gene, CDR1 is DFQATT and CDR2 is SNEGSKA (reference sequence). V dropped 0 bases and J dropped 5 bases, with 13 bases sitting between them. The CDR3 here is CSARDQPGWETQYF. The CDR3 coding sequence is TGCAGTGCTAGAGATCAACCCGGGTGGGAGACCCAGTACTTC.

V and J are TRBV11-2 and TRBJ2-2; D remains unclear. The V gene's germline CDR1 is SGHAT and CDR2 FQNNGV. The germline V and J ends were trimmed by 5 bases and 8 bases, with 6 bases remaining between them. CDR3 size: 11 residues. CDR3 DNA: TGTGCCAGCAGCGCCGGAGGGGAGCTGTTTTTT. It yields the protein CASSAGGELFF.

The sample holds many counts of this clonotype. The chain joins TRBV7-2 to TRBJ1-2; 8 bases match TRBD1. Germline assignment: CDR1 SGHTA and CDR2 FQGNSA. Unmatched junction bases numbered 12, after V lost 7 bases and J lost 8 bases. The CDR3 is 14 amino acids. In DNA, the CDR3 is TGTGCCAGCATCCCCCCGACAGGGGCCGGCGGCTACACCTTC. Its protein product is CASIPPTGAGGYTF.

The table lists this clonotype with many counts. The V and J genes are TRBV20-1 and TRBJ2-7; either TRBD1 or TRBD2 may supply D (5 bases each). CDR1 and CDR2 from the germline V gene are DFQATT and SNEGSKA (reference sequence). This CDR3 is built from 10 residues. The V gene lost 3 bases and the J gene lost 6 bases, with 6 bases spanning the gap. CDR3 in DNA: TGCAGTGCTAGGGGGGTCGAGCAGTACTTC. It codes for CSARGVEQYF.

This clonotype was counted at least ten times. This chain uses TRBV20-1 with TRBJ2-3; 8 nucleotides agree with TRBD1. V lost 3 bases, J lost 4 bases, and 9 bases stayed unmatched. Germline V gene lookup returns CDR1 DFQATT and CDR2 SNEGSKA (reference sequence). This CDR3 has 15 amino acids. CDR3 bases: TGCAGTGCTAGCGAACCCGACAGGGGCGCAGATACGCAGTATTTT. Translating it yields CSASEPDRGADTQYF.

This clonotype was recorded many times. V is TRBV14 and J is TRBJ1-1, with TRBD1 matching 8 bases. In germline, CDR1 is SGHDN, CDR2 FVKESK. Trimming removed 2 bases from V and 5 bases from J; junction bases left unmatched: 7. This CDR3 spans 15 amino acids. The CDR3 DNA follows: TGTGCCAGCAGCCAACAGGGGGCATTGGGAACTGAAGCTTTCTTT. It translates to CASSQQGALGTEAFF.

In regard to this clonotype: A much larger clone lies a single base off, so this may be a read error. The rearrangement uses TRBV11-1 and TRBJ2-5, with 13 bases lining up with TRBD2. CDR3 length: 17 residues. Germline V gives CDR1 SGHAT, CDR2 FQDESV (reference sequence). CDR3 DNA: TGTGACAGCAGCAGAGGACTAGCGGGGGCCGCTCAAGAGACCCAGTACTTC. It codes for CDSSRGLAGAAQETQYF.

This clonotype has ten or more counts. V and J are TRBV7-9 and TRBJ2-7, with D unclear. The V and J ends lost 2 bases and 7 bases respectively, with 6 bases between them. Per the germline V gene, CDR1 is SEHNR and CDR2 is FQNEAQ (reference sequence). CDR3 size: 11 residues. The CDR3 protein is CASSLHSEQYV. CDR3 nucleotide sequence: TGTGCCAGCAGCTTACATTCAGAGCAGTACGTC.

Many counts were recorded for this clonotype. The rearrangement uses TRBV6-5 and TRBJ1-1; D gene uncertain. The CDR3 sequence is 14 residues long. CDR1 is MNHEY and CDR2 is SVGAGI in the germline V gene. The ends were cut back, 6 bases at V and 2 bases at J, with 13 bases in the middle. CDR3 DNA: TGTGCCAGCAGCGGGAGGTTTCGTAACACTGAAGCTTTCTTT. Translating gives CASSGRFRNTEAFF.

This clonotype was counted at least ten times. CDR3 protein: CSARGSGAYNEQFF. In DNA form, the CDR3 reads TGCAGTGCTAGAGGGAGCGGGGCGTACAATGAGCAGTTCTTC. The genes are TRBV20-1 and TRBJ2-1; 7 bases match TRBD2. Germline V gene lookup returns CDR1 DFQATT and CDR2 SNEGSKA (reference sequence). The CDR3 runs to 14 residues. Trimming removed 1 base from V and 4 bases from J; junction bases left unmatched: 4.

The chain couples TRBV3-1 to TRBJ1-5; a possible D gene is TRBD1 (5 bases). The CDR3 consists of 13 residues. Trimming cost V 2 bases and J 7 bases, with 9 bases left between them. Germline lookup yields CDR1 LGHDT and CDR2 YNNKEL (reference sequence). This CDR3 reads CASSQRGDQPQHF. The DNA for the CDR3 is TGTGCCAGCAGCCAACGAGGGGACCAGCCCCAGCATTTT.

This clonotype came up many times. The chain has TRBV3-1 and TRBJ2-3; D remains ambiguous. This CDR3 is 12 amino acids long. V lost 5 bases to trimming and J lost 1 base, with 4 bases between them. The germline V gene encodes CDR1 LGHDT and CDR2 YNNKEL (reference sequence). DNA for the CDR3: TGTGCCAGCAGCTCCCGCACAGATACGCAGTATTTT. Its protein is CASSSRTDTQYF.

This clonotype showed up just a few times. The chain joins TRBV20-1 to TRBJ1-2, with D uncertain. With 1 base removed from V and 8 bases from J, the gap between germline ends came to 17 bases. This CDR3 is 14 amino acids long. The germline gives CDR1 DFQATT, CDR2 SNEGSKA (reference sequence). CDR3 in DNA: TGCAGTGCTAGAGCTTGGGGAAATCGCCTAGGCTACACCTTC. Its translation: CSARAWGNRLGYTF.

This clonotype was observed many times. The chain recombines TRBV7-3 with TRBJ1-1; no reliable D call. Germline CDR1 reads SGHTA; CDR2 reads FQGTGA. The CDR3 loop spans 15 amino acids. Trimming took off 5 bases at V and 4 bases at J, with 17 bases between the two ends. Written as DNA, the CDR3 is TGTGCCAGCAGCCGTTCCCCGGAATTTGGCACTGAAGCTTTCTTT. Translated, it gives CASSRSPEFGTEAFF.

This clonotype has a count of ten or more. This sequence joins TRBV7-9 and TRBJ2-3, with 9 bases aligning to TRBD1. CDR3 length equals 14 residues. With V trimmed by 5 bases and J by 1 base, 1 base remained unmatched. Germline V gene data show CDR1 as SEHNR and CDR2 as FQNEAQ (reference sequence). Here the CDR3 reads CASSRDRGTDTQYF. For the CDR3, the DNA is TGTGCCAGCAGCAGGGACAGGGGCACAGATACGCAGTATTTT. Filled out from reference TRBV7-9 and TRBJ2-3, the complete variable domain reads DTGVSQNPRHKITKRGQNVTFRCDPISEHNRLYWYRQTLGQGPEFLTYFQNEAQLEKSRLLSDRFSAERPKGSFSTLEIQRTEQGDSAMYLCASSRDRGTDTQYFGPGTRLTVL.

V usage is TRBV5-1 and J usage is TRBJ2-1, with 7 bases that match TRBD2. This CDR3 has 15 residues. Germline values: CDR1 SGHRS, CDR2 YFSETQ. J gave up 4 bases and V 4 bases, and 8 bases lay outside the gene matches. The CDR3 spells CASSANSGQYNEQFF. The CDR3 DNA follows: TGCGCCAGCAGCGCTAATAGCGGGCAATACAATGAGCAGTTCTTC.

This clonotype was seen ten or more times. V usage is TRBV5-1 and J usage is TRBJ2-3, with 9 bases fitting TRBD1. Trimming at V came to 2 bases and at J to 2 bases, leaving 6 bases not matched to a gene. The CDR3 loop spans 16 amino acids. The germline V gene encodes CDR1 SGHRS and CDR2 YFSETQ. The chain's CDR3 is CASSFLGTGITDTQYF. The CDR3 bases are TGCGCCAGCAGCTTTCTTGGGACAGGGATCACAGATACGCAGTATTTT.

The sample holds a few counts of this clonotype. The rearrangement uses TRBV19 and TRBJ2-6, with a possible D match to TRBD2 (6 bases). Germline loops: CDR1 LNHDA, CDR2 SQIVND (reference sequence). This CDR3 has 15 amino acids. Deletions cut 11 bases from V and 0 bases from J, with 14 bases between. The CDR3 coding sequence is TGTGCCGCTGAAGGGAGGCACTCTGGGGCCAACGTCCTGACTTTC. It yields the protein CAAEGRHSGANVLTF.

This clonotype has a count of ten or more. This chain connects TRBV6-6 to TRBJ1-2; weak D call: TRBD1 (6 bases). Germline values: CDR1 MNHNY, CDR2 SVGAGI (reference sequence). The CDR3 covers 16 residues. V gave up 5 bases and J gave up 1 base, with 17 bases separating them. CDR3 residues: CASSDGGEGGNYGYTF. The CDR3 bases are TGTGCCAGCAGTGACGGAGGGGAAGGGGGTAACTATGGCTACACCTTC.

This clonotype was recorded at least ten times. The DNA of the CDR3 is TGTGCCAGCAGTGAATCGACAGAATTTGAAGCTTTCTTT. This encodes CASSESTEFEAFF. V and J are TRBV6-1 and TRBJ1-1; D may be TRBD1 (5 bases). Germline-derived CDR1 and CDR2 are MNHNS and SASEGT. The CDR3 runs to 13 residues. Between the trimmed V and J ends, which lost 2 bases and 7 bases, there was a span of 11 bases.

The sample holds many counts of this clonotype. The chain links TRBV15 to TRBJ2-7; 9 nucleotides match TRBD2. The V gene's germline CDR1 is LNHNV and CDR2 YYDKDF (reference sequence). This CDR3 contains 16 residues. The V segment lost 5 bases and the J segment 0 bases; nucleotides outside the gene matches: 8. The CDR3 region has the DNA TGTGCCACCAGCGAGGGGGTAGCGGGGGCCTCCTACGAGCAGTACTTC. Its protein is CATSEGVAGASYEQYF.

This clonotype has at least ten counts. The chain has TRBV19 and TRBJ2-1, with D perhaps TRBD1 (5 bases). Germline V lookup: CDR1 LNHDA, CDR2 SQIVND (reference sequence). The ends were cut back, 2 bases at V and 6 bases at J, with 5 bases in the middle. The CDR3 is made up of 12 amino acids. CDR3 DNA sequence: TGTGCCAGTAGTATACAGGGCAATGAGCAGTTCTTC. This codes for CASSIQGNEQFF.

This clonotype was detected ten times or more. CDR3 region: CASSLGPDPGWNSPLHF. The CDR3 nucleotides read TGCGCCAGCAGCTTGGGGCCGGATCCGGGTTGGAATTCACCCCTCCACTTT. This chain links TRBV5-1 with TRBJ1-6; D gene uncertain. The V end was cut by 0 bases, the J end by 7 bases, with 17 bases between. The length of the CDR3 is 17 residues. CDR1 and CDR2 (germline): SGHRS, YFSETQ.